The clone carrying this TCR beta chain was counted a few times. These data belong to a study of T cell repertoires in cytomegalovirus infection. Study overall: A matching HLA type, together with CMV infection, was signaled by public TCR beta signatures.

CDR1 is SGHKS and CDR2 is YYEKEE in the germline V gene (reference sequence). The length of the CDR3 is 15 residues. Trimming took off 4 bases at V and 2 bases at J, with 10 bases between the two ends. From the reads, TCRdb called clonotypes with MiXCR, one entry per CDR3 protein. This sample carries around 350,000 distinct CDR3 sequences, about a sixth of them seen once, and the ten largest clones take 8.7%. This TCR was sampled from a human donor in good health (CMV status not recorded). Some clones in this sample may be carry-over from other donors' samples. The rearrangement joins TRBV5-5 to TRBJ2-6; D gene ambiguous. The source material was PBMCs. DNA of the CDR3: TGTGCCAGCAGCCCAAGGAAGGCTGGGGCCAACGTCCTGACTTTC. Encoded protein: CASSPRKAGANVLTF.